This T cell receptor (beta chain) was sequenced during a study of shared clonotypes between healthy human individuals. The CDR3 loop spans 13 amino acids. Profiled with immunoSEQ multiplex PCR; TCRdb holds only in-frame clones, not every one. In the table there are around 2.5 million clones, 90% to 95% of which are singletons. The chain links TRBV21-1 to TRBJ2-7; TRBD1 reflects the table's D call only, with no check against the DNA. TRBV21-1 is designated a pseudogene. Sequenced material: naive CD4+ T cells from PBMCs. As to subset: CD45RA+ positively selected. This clonotype was obtained from a man aged 18-30 years in good health. Some clones in this sample may be carry-over from other donors' samples. In DNA, the CDR3 is TGTGCCAGCGACAGGGGACCGTCCTACGAGCAGTACTTC. It codes for CASDRGPSYEQYF.